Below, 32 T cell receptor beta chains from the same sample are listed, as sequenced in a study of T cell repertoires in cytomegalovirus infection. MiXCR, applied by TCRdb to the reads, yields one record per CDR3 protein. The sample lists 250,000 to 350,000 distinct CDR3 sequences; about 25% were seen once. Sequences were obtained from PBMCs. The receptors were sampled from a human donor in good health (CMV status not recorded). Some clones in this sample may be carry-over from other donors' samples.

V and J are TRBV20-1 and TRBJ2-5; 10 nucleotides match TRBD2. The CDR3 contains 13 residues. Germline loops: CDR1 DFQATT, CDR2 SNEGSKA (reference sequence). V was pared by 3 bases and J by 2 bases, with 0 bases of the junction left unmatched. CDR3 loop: CSARTSGQETQYF. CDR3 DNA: TGCAGTGCTAGGACTAGCGGGCAAGAGACCCAGTACTTC.

The CDR3 spells CASTLSPGQTYEQYF. In nucleotides, the CDR3 is TGTGCCAGTACCCTATCCCCGGGACAGACCTACGAGCAGTACTTC. The V and J genes are TRBV19 and TRBJ2-7; 7 nucleotides line up with TRBD1. CDR1 LNHDA and CDR2 SQIVND come from the germline V gene (reference sequence). The CDR3 has 15 amino acids. V shed 7 bases and J 2 bases; nucleotides not matched to a gene: 11.

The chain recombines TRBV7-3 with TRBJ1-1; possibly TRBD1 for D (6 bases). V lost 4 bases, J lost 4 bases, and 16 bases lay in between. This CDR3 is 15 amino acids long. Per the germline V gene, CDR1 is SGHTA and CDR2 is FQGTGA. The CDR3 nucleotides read TGTGCCAGCAGCTCCACGGGGGCGCGAGGCACTGAAGCTTTCTTT. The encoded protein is CASSSTGARGTEAFF.

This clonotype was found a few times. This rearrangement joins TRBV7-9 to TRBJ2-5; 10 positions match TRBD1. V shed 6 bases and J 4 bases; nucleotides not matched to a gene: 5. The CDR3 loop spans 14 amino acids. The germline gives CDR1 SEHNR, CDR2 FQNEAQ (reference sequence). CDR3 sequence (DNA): TGTGCCAGCAGTCAGGGACAGGGGCGAGAGACCCAGTACTTC. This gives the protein CASSQGQGRETQYF.

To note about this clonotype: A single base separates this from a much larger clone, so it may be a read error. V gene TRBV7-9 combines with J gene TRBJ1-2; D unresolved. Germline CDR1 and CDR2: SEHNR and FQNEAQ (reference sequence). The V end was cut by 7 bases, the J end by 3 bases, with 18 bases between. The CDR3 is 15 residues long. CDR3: CASTSDPREDYGYTF. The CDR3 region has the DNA TGTGCCAGCACCTCCGACCCTAGAGAAGACTATGGCTACACCTTC.

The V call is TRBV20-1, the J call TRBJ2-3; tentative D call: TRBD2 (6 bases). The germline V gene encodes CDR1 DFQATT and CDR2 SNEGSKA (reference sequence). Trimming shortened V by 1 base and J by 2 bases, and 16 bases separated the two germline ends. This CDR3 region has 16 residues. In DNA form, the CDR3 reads TGCAGTGCTAGAGCTGCCGCAGGGAGGACCACAGATACGCAGTATTTT. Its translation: CSARAAAGRTTDTQYF.

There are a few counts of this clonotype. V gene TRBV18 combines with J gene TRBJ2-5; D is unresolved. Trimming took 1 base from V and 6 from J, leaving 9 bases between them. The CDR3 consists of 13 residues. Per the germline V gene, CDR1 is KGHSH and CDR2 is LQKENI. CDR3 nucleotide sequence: TGTGCCAGCTCACCACAAGTGTTCCAGACCCAGTACTTC. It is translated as CASSPQVFQTQYF.

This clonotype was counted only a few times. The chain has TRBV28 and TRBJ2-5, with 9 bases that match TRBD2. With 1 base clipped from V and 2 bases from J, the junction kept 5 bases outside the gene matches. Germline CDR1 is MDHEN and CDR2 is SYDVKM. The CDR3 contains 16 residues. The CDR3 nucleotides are TGTGCCAGCAGTTTATCCGGGACTAGCAGTCAAGAGACCCAGTACTTC. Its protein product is CASSLSGTSSQETQYF.

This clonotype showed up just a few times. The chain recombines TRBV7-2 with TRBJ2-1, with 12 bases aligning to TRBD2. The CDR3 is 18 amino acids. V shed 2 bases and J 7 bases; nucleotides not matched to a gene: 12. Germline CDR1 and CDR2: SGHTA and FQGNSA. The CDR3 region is CASSLHIGLAGPLNEQFF. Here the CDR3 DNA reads TGTGCCAGCAGCTTACACATTGGACTAGCGGGACCCCTGAATGAGCAGTTCTTC.

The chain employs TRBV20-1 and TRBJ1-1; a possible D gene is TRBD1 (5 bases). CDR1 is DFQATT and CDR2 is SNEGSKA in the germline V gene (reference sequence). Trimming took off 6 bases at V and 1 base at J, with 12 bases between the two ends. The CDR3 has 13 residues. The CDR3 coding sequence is TGCAGTGCCCTCCGGGACTCGAACACTGAAGCTTTCTTT. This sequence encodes CSALRDSNTEAFF.

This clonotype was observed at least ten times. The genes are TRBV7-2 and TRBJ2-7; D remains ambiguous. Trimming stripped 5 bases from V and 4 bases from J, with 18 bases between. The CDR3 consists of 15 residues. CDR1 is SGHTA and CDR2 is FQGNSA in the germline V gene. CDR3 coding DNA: TGTGCCAGCAGCCCTGAGAGGCTTTCGGTGTACGAGCAGTACTTC. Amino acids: CASSPERLSVYEQYF.

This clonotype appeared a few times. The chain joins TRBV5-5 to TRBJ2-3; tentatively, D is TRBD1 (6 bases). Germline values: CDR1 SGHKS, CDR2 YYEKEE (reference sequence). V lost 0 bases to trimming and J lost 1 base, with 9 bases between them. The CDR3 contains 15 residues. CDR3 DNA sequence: TGTGCCAGCAGCTTGGAGTGGACAGGCACAGATACGCAGTATTTT. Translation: CASSLEWTGTDTQYF.

CDR3 sequence (DNA): TGTGCCAGCAGCTATATAGCGGGAGCTGAGCAGTTCTTC. Its protein is CASSYIAGAEQFF. J is TRBJ2-1 and V is TRBV2, with 9 bases matching TRBD2. The length of the CDR3 is 13 residues. V lost 6 bases to trimming and J lost 9 bases; unmatched junction nucleotides: 6. Germline lookup yields CDR1 SNHLY and CDR2 FYNNEI. Full variable domain (outside the CDR3, taken from reference TRBV2 and TRBJ2-1): EPEVTQTPSHQVTQMGQEVILRCVPISNHLYFYWYRQILGQKVEFLVSFYNNEISEKSEIFDDQFSVERPDGSNFTLKIRSTKLEDSAMYFCASSYIAGAEQFFGPGTRLTVL.

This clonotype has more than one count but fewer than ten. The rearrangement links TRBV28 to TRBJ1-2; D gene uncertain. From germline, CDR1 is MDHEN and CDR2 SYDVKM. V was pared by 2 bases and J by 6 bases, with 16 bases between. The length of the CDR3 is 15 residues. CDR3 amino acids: CASSLNQILRDGYTF. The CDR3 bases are TGTGCCAGCAGTTTAAACCAGATACTTCGGGATGGCTACACCTTC.

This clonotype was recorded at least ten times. CDR3 sequence (DNA): TGTGCCAGCAGCCCGTTAGGCATACCCTCCTACGAGCAGTACTTC. Protein sequence: CASSPLGIPSYEQYF. The genes are TRBV7-2 and TRBJ2-7; D remains ambiguous. The V gene lost 5 bases and the J gene lost 0 bases, with 14 bases spanning the gap. The CDR3 contains 15 residues. Per the germline V gene, CDR1 is SGHTA and CDR2 is FQGNSA.

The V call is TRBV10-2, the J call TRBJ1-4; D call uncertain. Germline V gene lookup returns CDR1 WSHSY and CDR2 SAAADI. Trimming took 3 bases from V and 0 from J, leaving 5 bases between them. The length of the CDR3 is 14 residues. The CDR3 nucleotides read TGCGCCAGCAGTGACCTTGCAACTAATGAAAAACTGTTTTTT. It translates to CASSDLATNEKLFF.

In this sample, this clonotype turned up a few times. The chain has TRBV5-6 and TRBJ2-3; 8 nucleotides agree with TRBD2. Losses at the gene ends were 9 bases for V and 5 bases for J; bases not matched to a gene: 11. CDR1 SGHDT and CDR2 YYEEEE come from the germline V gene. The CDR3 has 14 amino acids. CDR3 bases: TGTGCCACCCGATTCCTAGCGGGTGGAGATACGCAGTATTTT. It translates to CATRFLAGGDTQYF.

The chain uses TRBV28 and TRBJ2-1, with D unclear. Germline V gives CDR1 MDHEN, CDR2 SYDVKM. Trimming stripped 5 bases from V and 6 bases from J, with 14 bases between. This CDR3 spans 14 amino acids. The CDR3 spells CASSPAWRGNEQFF. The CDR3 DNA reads TGTGCCAGCAGTCCCGCTTGGAGAGGCAATGAGCAGTTCTTC.

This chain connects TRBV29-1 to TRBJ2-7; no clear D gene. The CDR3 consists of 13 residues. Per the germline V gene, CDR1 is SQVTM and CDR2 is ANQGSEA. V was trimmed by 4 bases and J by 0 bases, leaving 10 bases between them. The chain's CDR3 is CSVGDRASYEQYF. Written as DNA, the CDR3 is TGCAGCGTTGGTGACCGAGCCTCCTACGAGCAGTACTTC.

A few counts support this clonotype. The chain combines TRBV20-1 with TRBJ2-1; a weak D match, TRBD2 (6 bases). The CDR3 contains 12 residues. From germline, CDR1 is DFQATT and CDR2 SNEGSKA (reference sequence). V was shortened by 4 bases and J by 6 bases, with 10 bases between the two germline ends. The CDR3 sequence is CSAISSANEQFF. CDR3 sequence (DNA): TGCAGTGCTATTTCTAGCGCCAATGAGCAGTTCTTC.

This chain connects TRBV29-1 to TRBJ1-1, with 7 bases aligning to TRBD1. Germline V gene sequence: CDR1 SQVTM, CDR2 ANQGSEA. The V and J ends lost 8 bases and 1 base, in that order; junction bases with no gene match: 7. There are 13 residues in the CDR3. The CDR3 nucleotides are TGCAGCTTCACGTGGGACAGGAACACTGAAGCTTTCTTT. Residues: CSFTWDRNTEAFF.

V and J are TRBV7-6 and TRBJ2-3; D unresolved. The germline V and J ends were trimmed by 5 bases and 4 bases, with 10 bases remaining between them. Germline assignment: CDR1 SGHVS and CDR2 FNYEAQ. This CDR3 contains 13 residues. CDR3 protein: CASSVILADTQYF. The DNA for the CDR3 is TGTGCCAGCAGCGTAATATTGGCAGATACGCAGTATTTT.

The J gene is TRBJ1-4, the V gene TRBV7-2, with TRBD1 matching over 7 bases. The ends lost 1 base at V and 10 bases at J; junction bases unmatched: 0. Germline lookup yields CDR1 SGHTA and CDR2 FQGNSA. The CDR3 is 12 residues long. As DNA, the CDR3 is TGTGCCAGCAGCTTAGGGACAGGAAAACTGTTTTTT. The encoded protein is CASSLGTGKLFF.

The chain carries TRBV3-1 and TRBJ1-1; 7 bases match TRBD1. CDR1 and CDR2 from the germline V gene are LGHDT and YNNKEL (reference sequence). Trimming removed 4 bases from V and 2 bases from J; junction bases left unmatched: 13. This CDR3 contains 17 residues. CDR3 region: CASSLPQGRTGNTEAFF. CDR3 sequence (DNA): TGTGCCAGCAGCCTACCACAGGGGAGAACGGGAAACACTGAAGCTTTCTTT.

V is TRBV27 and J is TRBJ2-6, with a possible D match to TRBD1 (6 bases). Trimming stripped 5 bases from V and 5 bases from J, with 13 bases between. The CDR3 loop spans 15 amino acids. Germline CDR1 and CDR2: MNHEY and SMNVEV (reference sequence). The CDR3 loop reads CASSLDSTWANVLTF. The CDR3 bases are TGTGCCAGCAGTCTGGACAGCACTTGGGCCAACGTCCTGACTTTC.

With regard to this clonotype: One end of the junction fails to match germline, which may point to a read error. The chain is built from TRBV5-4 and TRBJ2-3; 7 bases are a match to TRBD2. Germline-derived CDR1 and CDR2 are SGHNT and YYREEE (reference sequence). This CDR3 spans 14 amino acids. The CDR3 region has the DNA TGTGCCAGCACCTTGCAGACTAGCCCAGATACGCAGTATTTT. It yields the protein CASTLQTSPDTQYF.

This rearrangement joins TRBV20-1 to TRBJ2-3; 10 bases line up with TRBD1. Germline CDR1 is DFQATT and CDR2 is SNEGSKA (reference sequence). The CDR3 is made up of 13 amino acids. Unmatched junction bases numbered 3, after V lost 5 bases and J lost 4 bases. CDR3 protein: CSAAGTGADTQYF. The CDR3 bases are TGCAGTGCTGCCGGGACAGGGGCAGATACGCAGTATTTT.

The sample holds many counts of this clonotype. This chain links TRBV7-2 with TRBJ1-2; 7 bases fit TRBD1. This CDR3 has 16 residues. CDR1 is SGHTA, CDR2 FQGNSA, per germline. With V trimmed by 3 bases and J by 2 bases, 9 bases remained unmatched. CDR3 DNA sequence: TGTGCCAGCAGCTTCTTTTCGGGACAGAGAAACTATGGCTACACCTTC. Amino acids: CASSFFSGQRNYGYTF.

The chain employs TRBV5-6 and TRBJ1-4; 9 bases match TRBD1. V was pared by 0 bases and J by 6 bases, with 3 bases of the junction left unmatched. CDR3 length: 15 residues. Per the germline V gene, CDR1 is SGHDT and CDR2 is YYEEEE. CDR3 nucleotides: TGTGCCAGCAGCTTGGCCGGACAGGGGTATGAAAAACTGTTTTTT. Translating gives CASSLAGQGYEKLFF.

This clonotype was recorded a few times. CDR3 sequence (DNA): TGTGCCAGCAGCTTTCATGGAGAGCAAGAGACCCAGTACTTC. It codes for CASSFHGEQETQYF. This chain links TRBV7-9 with TRBJ2-5; D gene uncertain. Germline V gene data show CDR1 as SEHNR and CDR2 as FQNEAQ (reference sequence). The CDR3 spans 14 residues. Trimming took 3 bases from V and 2 from J, leaving 10 bases between them.

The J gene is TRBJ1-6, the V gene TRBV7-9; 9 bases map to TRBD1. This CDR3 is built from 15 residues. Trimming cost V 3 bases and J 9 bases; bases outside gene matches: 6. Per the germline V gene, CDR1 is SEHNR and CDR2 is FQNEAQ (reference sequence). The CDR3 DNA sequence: TGTGCCAGCAGCTTCACGGGACAGGGCTTTTCACCCCTCCACTTT. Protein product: CASSFTGQGFSPLHF.

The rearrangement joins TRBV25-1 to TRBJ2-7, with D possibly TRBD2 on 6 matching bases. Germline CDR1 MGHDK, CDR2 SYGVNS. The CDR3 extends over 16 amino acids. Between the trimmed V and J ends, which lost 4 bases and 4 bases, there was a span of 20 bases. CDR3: CASSAQIGAGRYEQYF. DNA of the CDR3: TGTGCCAGCAGTGCCCAAATAGGGGCAGGGAGGTACGAGCAGTACTTC.